A single sample is the source of the 30 T cell receptor beta chains below, sequenced in a study of shared clonotypes between healthy human individuals. TCRdb keeps only in-frame clones here, not all; method: immunoSEQ multiplex PCR. The table records roughly 590,000 clones, around 95% of them present only once. CD45RO-negative CD8 cells positively selected for CCR7 made up the naive population, which excluded terminally differentiated effector memory CD45RA+ cells. The material sequenced was naive CD8+ T cells sorted from blood. These receptor sequences come from a woman aged 30 to 39 in good health.

V is TRBV11-3 and J is TRBJ2-7; TRBD1 aligns across 10 bases. The CDR3 contains 14 residues. The germline V gene encodes CDR1 SGHNT and CDR2 YENEEA. With 5 bases clipped from V and 3 bases from J, the junction kept 4 bases outside the gene matches. CDR3 DNA sequence: TGTGCCAGCAGCGCGGGACAGGGGTACTACGAGCAGTACTTC. Protein sequence: CASSAGQGYYEQYF.

The V call is TRBV28, the J call TRBJ1-2; D not certain. The germline V gene has CDR1 MDHEN and CDR2 SYDVKM. The V end lost 2 bases, the J end lost 4 bases, and 14 bases lay between the germline ends. The CDR3 has 15 amino acids. This CDR3 reads CASSLGVGRTYGYTF. The CDR3 DNA follows: TGTGCCAGCAGTTTAGGGGTAGGGCGTACCTATGGCTACACCTTC.

J is TRBJ2-1 and V is TRBV7-9, with TRBD2 identical over 9 bases. V shed 5 bases and J 7 bases; nucleotides not matched to a gene: 9. This CDR3 has 15 residues. Per the germline V gene, CDR1 is SEHNR and CDR2 is FQNEAQ (reference sequence). CDR3 region: CASSIIAGAGNEQFF. CDR3 DNA sequence: TGTGCCAGCAGCATTATAGCGGGAGCCGGGAATGAGCAGTTCTTC.

A word on this clone: Other DNA variants within this sample encode the same CDR3. The chain employs TRBV4-1 and TRBJ1-1; D not certain. The CDR3 sequence is 13 residues long. Germline V gives CDR1 MGHRA, CDR2 YSYEKL. V lost 1 base to trimming and J lost 1 base, with 4 bases between them. CDR3 in DNA: TGCGCCAGCAGCCAAGCTGGGAACACTGAAGCTTTCTTT. As protein: CASSQAGNTEAFF.

V and J are TRBV7-9 and TRBJ2-1; a weak D match, TRBD2 (5 bases). Trimming left V 4 bases short and J 6 bases short, with 10 bases between. This CDR3 region has 13 residues. Germline CDR1 is SEHNR and CDR2 is FQNEAQ (reference sequence). Here the CDR3 reads CASSSDSLNEQFF. The DNA of the CDR3 is TGTGCCAGCAGCTCGGACTCCCTCAATGAGCAGTTCTTC.

The genes are TRBV5-1 and TRBJ2-3; 7 bases agree with TRBD1. The length of the CDR3 is 15 residues. V dropped 4 bases and J dropped 2; count of bases not matched to a gene: 7. From germline, CDR1 is SGHRS and CDR2 YFSETQ. In DNA form, the CDR3 reads TGCGCCAGCAGCCAGAGGGGACAGTACACAGATACGCAGTATTTT. This sequence encodes CASSQRGQYTDTQYF.

The chain couples TRBV19 to TRBJ2-2; TRBD1 might be the D (6 bases). The CDR3 totals 13 residues. V was shortened by 4 bases and J by 5 bases, with 8 bases between the two germline ends. CDR1 and CDR2 (germline): LNHDA, SQIVND (reference sequence). CDR3: CASSTTGTGELFF. The CDR3 coding sequence is TGTGCCAGTAGTACCACAGGGACCGGGGAGCTGTTTTTT.

The chain carries TRBV9 and TRBJ2-7; 7 nucleotides match TRBD1. Unmatched junction bases numbered 5, after V lost 3 bases and J lost 5 bases. The CDR3 loop spans 13 amino acids. CDR1 is SGDLS, CDR2 YYNGEE, per germline. CDR3 amino acids: CASSEDRFHEQYF. The CDR3 nucleotides read TGTGCCAGCAGCGAGGACAGGTTCCACGAGCAGTACTTC.

The chain links TRBV19 to TRBJ1-1; unclear D gene. Germline values: CDR1 LNHDA, CDR2 SQIVND (reference sequence). With 7 bases removed from V and 7 bases from J, the gap between germline ends came to 28 bases. The CDR3 runs to 17 residues. The CDR3 spells CASTEVLDLRAWIEAFF. CDR3 in DNA: TGTGCCAGTACCGAGGTGTTGGACCTCCGCGCGTGGATTGAAGCTTTCTTT. Supplemented by reference TRBV19 and TRBJ1-1, the full variable domain reads DGGITQSPKYLFRKEGQNVTLSCEQNLNHDAMYWYRQDPGQGLRLIYYSQIVNDFQKGDIAEGYSVSREKKESFPLTVTSAQKNPTAFYLCASTEVLDLRAWIEAFFGQGTRLTVV.

This chain uses TRBV7-6 with TRBJ2-7; 9 bases are a match to TRBD2. The CDR3 covers 17 residues. The ends lost 5 bases at V and 7 bases at J; junction bases unmatched: 18. Germline loops: CDR1 SGHVS, CDR2 FNYEAQ. CDR3 amino acids: CASSPHRGSGSTWEQYF. The CDR3 DNA reads as TGTGCCAGCAGCCCTCACCGAGGTAGCGGGAGTACTTGGGAGCAGTACTTC.

This chain joins TRBV5-8 and TRBJ2-1; unclear D gene. V shed 1 base and J shed 8 bases, with 7 bases lying between them. The length of the CDR3 is 12 residues. Germline CDR1 reads SGHTS; CDR2 reads YDEGEE. DNA for the CDR3: TGTGCCAGCAGCTTGTCGGTTGATGAGCAGTTCTTC. Translating it yields CASSLSVDEQFF.

The gene calls are TRBV27 and TRBJ1-1; tentative D call: TRBD1 (5 bases). The CDR3 loop spans 16 amino acids. Trimming stripped 0 bases from V and 5 bases from J, with 16 bases between. Germline V lookup: CDR1 MNHEY, CDR2 SMNVEV (reference sequence). The CDR3 region has the DNA TGTGCCAGCAGTTTATCAGATGGCAGGGAAAAGACTGAAGCTTTCTTT. Translating gives CASSLSDGREKTEAFF.

The table lists this clone with a few counts. The chain is built from TRBV28 and TRBJ2-7; a weak D match, TRBD2 (6 bases). The germline CDR1 and CDR2 sequences are MDHEN and SYDVKM. The V and J ends lost 5 bases and 2 bases respectively, with 13 bases between them. This CDR3 region has 14 residues. The CDR3 protein is CASSRDSLAYEQYF. For the CDR3, the DNA is TGTGCCAGCAGTAGGGACTCTCTCGCCTACGAGCAGTACTTC.

The chain joins TRBV10-3 to TRBJ1-4; D is uncertain. Germline CDR1 is ENHRY and CDR2 is SYGVKD. The V end was cut by 2 bases, the J end by 0 bases, with 13 bases between. This CDR3 contains 17 residues. This CDR3 reads CAISETVSPTTNEKLFF. The CDR3 DNA sequence: TGTGCCATCAGTGAGACGGTGTCGCCAACAACTAATGAAAAACTGTTTTTT.

The CDR3 region has the DNA TGTGCCAGCAGTGCCGAGCAGTACTTC. It codes for CASSAEQYF. This chain connects TRBV27 to TRBJ2-7; D gene unclear. The CDR3 contains 9 residues. Germline V lookup: CDR1 MNHEY, CDR2 SMNVEV (reference sequence). With 5 bases removed from V and 6 bases from J, the gap between germline ends came to 2 bases.

J is TRBJ2-7 and V is TRBV9, with a possible D match to TRBD1 (5 bases). The ends were cut back, 4 bases at V and 2 bases at J, with 13 bases in the middle. The length of the CDR3 is 14 residues. The germline gives CDR1 SGDLS, CDR2 YYNGEE. The CDR3 coding sequence is TGTGCCAGCAGCACAGGTGCGATAGCCTACGAGCAGTACTTC. Protein product: CASSTGAIAYEQYF.

The chain couples TRBV2 to TRBJ1-3; the D gene is possibly TRBD1 (5 bases). CDR3 length: 13 residues. The V end lost 9 bases, the J end lost 4 bases, and 13 bases lay between the germline ends. From germline, CDR1 is SNHLY and CDR2 FYNNEI. CDR3 protein: CAREAGGGNTIYF. The DNA for the CDR3 is TGTGCCAGAGAAGCGGGGGGAGGAAACACCATATATTTT.

The rearrangement uses TRBV5-1 and TRBJ2-5, with 9 bases that match TRBD2. The ends lost 0 bases at V and 4 bases at J; junction bases unmatched: 4. The CDR3 is 15 amino acids. Germline V gene data show CDR1 as SGHRS and CDR2 as YFSETQ. This CDR3 reads CASSLGGRAPETQYF. Written as DNA, the CDR3 is TGCGCCAGCAGCTTGGGCGGGAGGGCCCCAGAGACCCAGTACTTC.

The rearrangement links TRBV5-6 to TRBJ1-4, with 8 bases aligning to TRBD1. Germline V gene data show CDR1 as SGHDT and CDR2 as YYEEEE. V lost 3 bases and J lost 7; bases outside the gene matches: 17. CDR3 length: 18 amino acids. The CDR3 DNA follows: TGTGCCAGCAGCTCCCTTACTGAGGGGCAGGGGGCGTTTGAAAAACTGTTTTTT. It encodes CASSSLTEGQGAFEKLFF.

V is TRBV7-8 and J is TRBJ2-2; no reliable D call. Between the trimmed V and J ends, which lost 5 bases and 5 bases, there was a span of 12 bases. CDR1 is SGHVS and CDR2 is FQNEAQ in the germline V gene. The CDR3 is made up of 14 amino acids. This chain's CDR3 is CASSPSMGTGELFF. CDR3 DNA sequence: TGTGCCAGCAGCCCCTCCATGGGAACCGGGGAGCTGTTTTTT. The full variable domain, rest sourced from reference TRBV7-8 and TRBJ2-2, is GAGVSQSPRYKVAKRGQDVALRCDPISGHVSLFWYQQALGQGPEFLTYFQNEAQLDKSGLPSDRFFAERPEGSVSTLKIQRTQQEDSAVYLCASSPSMGTGELFFGEGSRLTVL.

The chain joins TRBV10-3 to TRBJ2-7; 11 nucleotides line up with TRBD2. The V gene's germline CDR1 is ENHRY and CDR2 SYGVKD. With 5 bases clipped from V and 4 bases from J, the junction kept 4 bases outside the gene matches. This CDR3 is 14 amino acids long. DNA of the CDR3: TGTGCCATCAGTCCCGGGACTAGCGGTTACGAGCAGTACTTC. The encoded protein is CAISPGTSGYEQYF.

The genes are TRBV15 and TRBJ1-1; D is perhaps TRBD1 (5 bases). V was shortened by 0 bases and J by 7 bases, with 15 bases between the two germline ends. The CDR3 sequence is 15 residues long. From germline, CDR1 is LNHNV and CDR2 YYDKDF (reference sequence). CDR3 in DNA: TGTGCCACCAGCAGAGAGGGGGTAGGCGTGGGTGAAGCTTTCTTT. Its translation: CATSREGVGVGEAFF.

The chain couples TRBV19 to TRBJ2-1; D might be TRBD2 (6 bases). CDR3 size: 14 residues. V lost 5 bases, J lost 3 bases, and 11 bases lay in between. Germline CDR1 and CDR2: LNHDA and SQIVND (reference sequence). CDR3 sequence: CASSPTRYYNEQFF. CDR3 nucleotide sequence: TGTGCCAGTAGTCCGACTAGATACTACAATGAGCAGTTCTTC.

V gene TRBV11-3 combines with J gene TRBJ2-5; the D call may be TRBD1 or TRBD2 (5 bases each). The DNA end favors TRBJ2-7, so the J call may be wrong. The germline V gene has CDR1 SGHNT and CDR2 YENEEA. The CDR3 sequence is 13 residues long. The CDR3 DNA reads TGTGCCAGCAGCATGGGACGGGGTTACGAGCAGTACTTC. Translating it yields CASSMGRGYEQYF.

The gene calls are TRBV25-1 and TRBJ2-7, with TRBD1 as a possible D gene (6 bases). The CDR3 spans 13 residues. Germline CDR1 is MGHDK and CDR2 is SYGVNS. Between the trimmed V and J ends, which lost 4 bases and 7 bases, there was a span of 14 bases. DNA for the CDR3: TGTGCCAGCAGTGTTGGGGGCGGCTATGAGCAGTACTTC. It yields the protein CASSVGGGYEQYF.

CDR3 bases: TGTGCCAGTTTGACAGACCACTACGAGCAGTACTTC. Translation gives CASLTDHYEQYF. The chain is built from TRBV19 and TRBJ2-7, with D possibly being TRBD1 (5 bases). Germline V gene lookup returns CDR1 LNHDA and CDR2 SQIVND (reference sequence). V lost 8 bases, J lost 3 bases, and 11 bases lay in between. The CDR3 spans 12 residues.

This chain connects TRBV5-4 to TRBJ2-7; D unresolved. The germline V gene encodes CDR1 SGHNT and CDR2 YYREEE (reference sequence). V lost 4 bases, J lost 3 bases, and 11 bases lay in between. This CDR3 comprises 13 residues. The CDR3 DNA is TGTGCCAGCAGCGCCTTTGGGTACTACGAGCAGTACTTC. Amino acids: CASSAFGYYEQYF.

This chain joins TRBV11-2 and TRBJ2-5, with a possible D match to TRBD1 (6 bases). Trimming shortened V by 1 base and J by 2 bases, and 8 bases separated the two germline ends. Per the germline V gene, CDR1 is SGHAT and CDR2 is FQNNGV. The CDR3 totals 14 residues. The CDR3 region has the DNA TGTGCCAGCAGCTTAGCGGACAGACAAGAGACCCAGTACTTC. Amino acid sequence: CASSLADRQETQYF.

Only one count was recorded for this clone. This chain joins TRBV7-8 and TRBJ2-3, with TRBD2 identical over 7 bases. Germline CDR1 and CDR2: SGHVS and FQNEAQ. With V trimmed by 4 bases and J by 4 bases, 8 bases remained unmatched. The length of the CDR3 is 15 residues. DNA for the CDR3: TGTGCCAGCAGCTCTGGCGGTGGGAGGGCAGATACGCAGTATTTT. This gives the protein CASSSGGGRADTQYF.

J is TRBJ1-1 and V is TRBV27; possibly TRBD1 for D (6 bases). The germline CDR1 and CDR2 sequences are MNHEY and SMNVEV (reference sequence). Trimming stripped 1 base from V and 4 bases from J, with 10 bases between. The CDR3 extends over 14 amino acids. CDR3 sequence reads: CASSLYKQGTEAFF. Here the CDR3 DNA reads TGTGCCAGCAGTTTATATAAACAGGGCACTGAAGCTTTCTTT.